This note documents a single TCR beta chain sequence. TCRdb keeps only in-frame clones here, not all; method: immunoSEQ multiplex PCR. This table has some 300,000 clones, 65% to 90% appearing once. The data originate from a study of blood T cell repertoires in COVID-19. Study context: Samples representing acute and convalescent COVID-19 were sourced from the United States, Italy and Spain.

Germline V gives CDR1 MNHEY, CDR2 SVGEGT. J was trimmed by 8 bases and V by 5 bases; bases with no gene match: 9. The CDR3 spans 14 residues. Sequencing used peripheral blood. This TCR was sampled from a woman between 65 and 79 years old with COVID-19, enrolled during active disease. V usage is TRBV6-2 or TRBV6-3 and J usage is TRBJ2-1; 7 bases match TRBD1. CDR3 residues: CASSDRVGGDEQFF. In DNA, the CDR3 is TGTGCCAGCAGTGACAGGGTGGGCGGAGATGAGCAGTTCTTC.